This T cell receptor (beta chain) comes out of a study of identical twins. MiXCR, applied by TCRdb to the 5' RACE reads, yields one record per CDR3 protein. The sample lists 500,000 to 600,000 distinct CDR3 sequences, under 25% occurring once. Study observations and caveats: Among out-of-frame alpha sequences shared by twins, low generation probability occurred in excess.

The CDR3 is 13 amino acids. Germline V gene data show CDR1 as DFQATT and CDR2 as SNEGSKA (reference sequence). V lost 2 bases to trimming and J lost 0 bases, with 7 bases between them. Remarks on this clonotype: Its antigen is undetermined.

These data were also reused for a study on T cells expressing NK-cell markers.

The chain joins TRBV20-1 to TRBJ1-1; D is unresolved. The receptor comes from a woman aged 18-29 years in good health. The sequenced sample was CD4+ T cells sorted from blood. CDR3 bases: TGCAGTGCTAGAAGGACCCTGAACACTGAAGCTTTCTTT. Translation gives CSARRTLNTEAFF.